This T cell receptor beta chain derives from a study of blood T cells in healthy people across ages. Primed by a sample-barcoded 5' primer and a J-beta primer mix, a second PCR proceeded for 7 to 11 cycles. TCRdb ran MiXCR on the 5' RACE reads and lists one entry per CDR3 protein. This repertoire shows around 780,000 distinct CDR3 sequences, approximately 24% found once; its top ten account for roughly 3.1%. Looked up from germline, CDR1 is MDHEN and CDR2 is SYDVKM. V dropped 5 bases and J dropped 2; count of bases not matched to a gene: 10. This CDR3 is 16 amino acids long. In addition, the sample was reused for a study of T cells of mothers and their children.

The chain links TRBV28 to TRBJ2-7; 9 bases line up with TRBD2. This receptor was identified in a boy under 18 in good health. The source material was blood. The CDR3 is CASSPGSSGGTYEQYF. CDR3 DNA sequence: TGTGCCAGCAGTCCCGGTAGTAGCGGGGGAACCTACGAGCAGTACTTC.